This T cell receptor (beta chain) was captured in a study of control samples from healthy donors and cancer patients. This clone was counted once. TCRdb's table, derived via immunoSEQ multiplex PCR, lists solely in-frame clones and lacks some. The table lists over 80,000 clones, around four fifths of them singletons. CDR1 and CDR2 from the germline V gene are SEHNR and FQNEAQ (reference sequence). CDR3 length equals 14 residues. V shed 1 base and J shed 7 bases, with 13 bases lying between them. The rearrangement uses TRBV7-9 and TRBJ1-1; a weak D match, TRBD1 (5 bases). The receptor was derived from a man aged 25-45 years in good health. Sequenced: blood. The CDR3 sequence is CASSLEGASGEAFF. The DNA of the CDR3 is TGTGCCAGCAGCTTAGAAGGGGCGTCTGGTGAAGCTTTCTTT.